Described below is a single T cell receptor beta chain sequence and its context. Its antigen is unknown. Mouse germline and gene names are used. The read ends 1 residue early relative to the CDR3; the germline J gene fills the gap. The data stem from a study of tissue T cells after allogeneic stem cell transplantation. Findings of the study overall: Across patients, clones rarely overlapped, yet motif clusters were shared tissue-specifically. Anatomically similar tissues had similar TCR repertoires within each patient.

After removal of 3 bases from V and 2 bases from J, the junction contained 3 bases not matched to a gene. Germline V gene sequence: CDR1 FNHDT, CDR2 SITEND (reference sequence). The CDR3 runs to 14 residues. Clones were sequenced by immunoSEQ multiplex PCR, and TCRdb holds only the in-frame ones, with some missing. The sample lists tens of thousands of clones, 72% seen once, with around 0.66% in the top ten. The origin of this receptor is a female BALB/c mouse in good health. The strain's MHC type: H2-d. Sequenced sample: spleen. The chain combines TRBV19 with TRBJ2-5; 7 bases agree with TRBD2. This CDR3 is CASSNLGGQDTQYF. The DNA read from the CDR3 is TGTGCCAGCAGTAATTTGGGGGGCCAAGACACCCAGTAC.